This is a list of T cell receptor beta chains from one sample in a study of shared clonotypes between healthy human individuals. Assay used: immunoSEQ multiplex PCR; TCRdb lists only in-frame clones, some missing. The sample has more than 1.2 million clones, less than 99% seen once. Sequencing was done on a sample of naive CD4+ T cells sorted from blood. These receptors were obtained from a man aged 30 to 39 in good health. CDR3s leave out the opening cysteine and the closing phenylalanine or tryptophan. The D gene is left open where the match is weak.

TRBV7-9	TRBJ1-2	TRBD1	ASSPRQGLRYGYT
TRBV29-1	TRBJ2-5	TRBD1	SVGPGGSGETQY
TRBV28	TRBJ1-1	NA	ASSLSRGSNTEAF
TRBV5-1	TRBJ2-3	NA	ASSQVPSDTQY
TRBV27	TRBJ2-7	NA	ASRGTGSYEQY
TRBV25-1	TRBJ2-1	NA	ASGRASHNEQF
TRBV5-4	TRBJ2-5	NA	ASSSGTRQETQY
TRBV5-5	TRBJ1-1	NA	ASSLAGGGTEAF
TRBV28	TRBJ2-1	TRBD2	ASSLRTSGSLGPYNEQF
TRBV7-2	TRBJ2-3	TRBD1	ASSSKAGGRSLDTQY
TRBV15	TRBJ1-1	NA	ATSRDPRTAEAF
TRBV30	TRBJ1-1	NA	AWTQDMNTEAF
TRBV5-1	TRBJ2-1	NA	ASSGVVIASYNEQF
TRBV9	TRBJ1-1	TRBD1	ASLRGLGDTEAF
TRBV28	TRBJ1-4	NA	AVEQGFGEKLF
TRBV29-1	TRBJ2-2	NA	SVLGSGELF
TRBV7-9	TRBJ1-4	NA	ASWDEKLF
TRBV7-2	TRBJ1-2	NA	ASSLINYGYT
TRBV7-9	TRBJ1-2	NA	ASSLGEGLWDYT
TRBV28	TRBJ1-2	TRBD1	ASSGTGISGYT
TRBV7-2	TRBJ2-5	NA	ASSLGLVRPHQETQY
TRBV14	TRBJ2-3	TRBD2	ASSQGSGLAGGTDTQY
TRBV7-9	TRBJ2-7	NA	ASSSLAGPGQGSYEQY
TRBV10-3	TRBJ1-2	TRBD1	AITPDRGRSGGYT
TRBV29-1	TRBJ2-1	NA	SVLREGTYNEQF
TRBV5-6	TRBJ2-7	TRBD2	ASSMPGLGNYEQY
TRBV19	TRBJ2-2	TRBD2	ASSLLAGGTGELF
TRBV28	TRBJ2-7	NA	ASSTGPPKSLAYEQY
TRBV4-3	TRBJ2-5	NA	ASSQDGAEETQY
TRBV10-2	TRBJ2-7	NA	ASSEFPPYEQY
TRBV18	TRBJ2-3	TRBD1	ASSPLRGPTDTQY
TRBV7-3	TRBJ2-3	TRBD2	ASSSSGGGLTQY
TRBV19	TRBJ2-1	NA	ASNKGVGGEQF
TRBV14	TRBJ2-5	TRBD1	ASSPDRGRETQY
TRBV27	TRBJ1-2	TRBD1	ASSLWGLAGQGNYGYT
TRBV9	TRBJ1-5	NA	ASSVNGAPGHQPQH
TRBV6-5	TRBJ1-1	NA	ASSYSTAIPEAF
TRBV5-1	TRBJ2-5	NA	ASSLLWGDQETQY
TRBV7-2	TRBJ2-2	TRBD2	ASSYQAGGPGGTGELF
TRBV9	TRBJ2-1	TRBD2	ASSTQGSTLAGAYNEQF
TRBV19	TRBJ2-1	NA	ASQTGPSYNEQF
TRBV5-1	TRBJ1-1	NA	ASSPMPQGSGDTEAF